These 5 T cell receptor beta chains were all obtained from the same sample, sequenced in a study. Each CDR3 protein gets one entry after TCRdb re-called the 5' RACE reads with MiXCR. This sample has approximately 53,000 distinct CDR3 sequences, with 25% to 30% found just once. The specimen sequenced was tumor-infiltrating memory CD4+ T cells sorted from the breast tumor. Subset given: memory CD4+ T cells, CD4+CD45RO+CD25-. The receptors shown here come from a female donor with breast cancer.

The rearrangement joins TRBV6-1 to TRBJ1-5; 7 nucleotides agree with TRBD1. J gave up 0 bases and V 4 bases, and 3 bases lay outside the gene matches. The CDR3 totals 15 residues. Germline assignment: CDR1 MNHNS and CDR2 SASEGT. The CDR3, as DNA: TGTGCCAGCAGTGGAGGGACAGATAGCAATCAGCCCCAGCATTTT. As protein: CASSGGTDSNQPQHF.

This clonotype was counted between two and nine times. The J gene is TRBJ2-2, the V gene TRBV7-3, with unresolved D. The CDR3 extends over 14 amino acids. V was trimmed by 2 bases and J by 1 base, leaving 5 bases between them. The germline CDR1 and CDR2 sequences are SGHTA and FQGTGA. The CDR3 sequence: CASSLYMNTGELFF. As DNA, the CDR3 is TGTGCCAGCAGCTTATACATGAACACCGGGGAGCTGTTTTTT.

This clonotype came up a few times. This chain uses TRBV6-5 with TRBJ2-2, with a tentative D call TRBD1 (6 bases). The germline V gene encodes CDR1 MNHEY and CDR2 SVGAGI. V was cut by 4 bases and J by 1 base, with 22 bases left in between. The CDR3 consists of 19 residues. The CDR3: CASSSMTVDRRLNTGELFF. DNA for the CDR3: TGTGCCAGCAGTTCCATGACCGTTGACAGGCGCCTGAACACCGGGGAGCTGTTTTTT.

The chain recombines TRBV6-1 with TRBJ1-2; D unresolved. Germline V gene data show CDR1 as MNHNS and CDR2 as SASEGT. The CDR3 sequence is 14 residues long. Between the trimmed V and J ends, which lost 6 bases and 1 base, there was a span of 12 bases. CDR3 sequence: CASSPNGVNYGYTF. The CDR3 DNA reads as TGTGCCAGCAGCCCAAATGGGGTTAACTATGGCTACACCTTC.

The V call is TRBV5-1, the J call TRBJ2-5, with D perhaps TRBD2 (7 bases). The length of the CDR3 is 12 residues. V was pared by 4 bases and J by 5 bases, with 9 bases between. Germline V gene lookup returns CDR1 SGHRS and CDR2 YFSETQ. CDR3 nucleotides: TGCGCCAGCAGCGAGGGGGGGGAGACCCAGTACTTC. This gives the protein CASSEGGETQYF.